This paragraph reports one TCR beta chain. Its target antigen remains unknown. Base qualities are not provided; no much larger clone lies one nucleotide away. The data originate from a study of blood T cell repertoires in COVID-19 (TCRdb year 2020). About the study as a whole: The collaborator samples originated in the United States, Italy and Spain and spanned the acute and convalescent phases of COVID-19. The material from the prospective study consisted of cDNA or gDNA derived from T cells, B-cell-depleted T cells, or PBMCs. Subjects who had been exposed to COVID-19, were actively infected with it, or had recovered from it provided the deeply sampled blood TCRbeta repertoires that made up the dataset. A freely available public database, intended as a resource for researchers studying the immune response to SARS-CoV-2, is where the repertoires were released. Samples were obtained from the ongoing ImmuneRACE study (first 160 participants) and from 950 to 1,500 subjects provided by 6 global collaborators. A de-identified subject ID, COVID-19 status, age in years and sex were almost always included in the sample metadata. Where available, HLA class I and class II types were obtained from metadata supplied by the sample provider rather than from assay-based typing. The paper as a whole reports these results and caveats: The quantity of clinical and demographic metadata differed by source and by participant and was supplied without curation.

Collaborating institutions collected whole blood in K2EDTA tubes following their own protocols. For TCRbeta analysis, collaborators shipped samples in one of three forms: frozen whole blood, isolated PBMCs, or DNA extracted from either of those sample types. TCRbeta CDR3 regions were amplified from genomic DNA by means of the immunoSEQ Assay, a bias-controlled multiplex PCR. For the original study's pipeline: The number of nucleated cells in each sample was estimated by amplification of reference gene primers within the assay. To quantify the absolute abundance of each unique TCRbeta CDR3 rearrangement, sequence reads were collapsed and filtered. Productive Simpson clonality was computed per sample as the square root of Simpson's diversity index over productive rearrangements. TCRdb carries this immuneACCESS record with in-frame sequences only. Its versions omit some clonotypes, under half of them owing to an unresolved V gene in the studies checked, with the rest unexplained. Clonal size and the V and J genes are those of that table, whereas D and trimming came from the DNA. This sample lists 120,000 to 150,000 clones; under 90% were detected once. In total, the top ten clones hold approximately 5.8% of the sample.

As encoded in the germline V gene (reference sequence), CDR1 is MNHEY while CDR2 is SMNVEV. V is cut by 7 bases and J by 1 base, and the space between the germline ends is 8 bases. CDR3 length: 14 amino acids, cysteine to phenylalanine. Only the CDR3 part of the read is kept: 42 bases, read in frame from the first base. Specimen: peripheral blood. The chain uses TRBV27 and TRBJ2-6, with a tentative D gene TRBD1 over 5 matching bases. The clonotype was recovered from a human donor in a cohort sampled during active COVID-19. The sequenced DNA is TGTGCCAGCACAAGGGGATCTGGGGCCAACGTCCTGACTTTC. Its translation reads: CASTRGSGANVLTF.